This entry lists 9 T cell receptor beta chains sequenced from one sample in a study of cytomegalovirus exposure and HLA in healthy donors. 13 Jbeta primers and 60 Vbeta primers were used for the PCR. The table came from immunoSEQ multiplex PCR; TCRdb's copy has only in-frame clones and leaves some out. This table holds about 200,000 clones, roughly four fifths found once. The source material was PBMCs. The receptors here all came from a woman aged 18 to 35 in good health and CMV-seronegative.

This sequence joins TRBV7-9 and TRBJ2-7; D perhaps matches TRBD2 (5 bases). This CDR3 has 12 residues. Trimming pared 4 bases from V and 6 bases from J, leaving 10 bases between. Per germline, CDR1 SEHNR and CDR2 FQNEAQ (reference sequence). DNA for the CDR3: TGTGCCAGCAGCTGGGGAGAGACCGAGCAGTACGTC. It is translated as CASSWGETEQYV.

The V and J genes are TRBV19 and TRBJ2-1; 7 nucleotides agree with TRBD1. Germline V gene lookup returns CDR1 LNHDA and CDR2 SQIVND (reference sequence). The CDR3 length is 15 residues. V lost 4 bases, J lost 5 bases, and 8 bases stayed unmatched. The CDR3 region is CASSTDREIHNEQFF. The CDR3 DNA sequence: TGTGCCAGTAGTACCGACAGGGAGATTCACAATGAGCAGTTCTTC.

The V and J genes are TRBV21-1 and TRBJ2-1; TRBD2 is the table's D call, not checked against the DNA. TRBV21-1 is an annotated pseudogene. The CDR3 has 11 residues. CDR3 region: CASSDRGEQFF. In nucleotides, the CDR3 is TGTGCCAGCAGCGATCGGGGTGAGCAGTTCTTC.

V gene TRBV28 combines with J gene TRBJ1-2; D is possibly TRBD1 (6 bases). This CDR3 spans 12 amino acids. Germline CDR1 reads MDHEN; CDR2 reads SYDVKM. Trimming shortened V by 11 bases and J by 4 bases, and 14 bases separated the two germline ends. The CDR3 spells CALQNRAYGYTF. Written as DNA, the CDR3 is TGTGCCCTCCAAAACAGGGCCTATGGCTACACCTTC.

The CDR3 spells CASNGLAGGKETQYF. CDR3 DNA sequence: TGTGCCAGCAACGGACTAGCGGGAGGGAAAGAGACCCAGTACTTC. The chain joins TRBV6-1 to TRBJ2-5, with 15 nucleotides matching TRBD2. This CDR3 contains 15 residues. Per the germline V gene, CDR1 is MNHNS and CDR2 is SASEGT. J gave up 3 bases and V 7 bases, and 3 bases lay outside the gene matches.

V gene TRBV28 combines with J gene TRBJ2-1; tentatively, D is TRBD2 (5 bases). V shed 3 bases and J shed 8 bases, with 8 bases lying between them. Germline lookup yields CDR1 MDHEN and CDR2 SYDVKM. The CDR3 runs to 12 residues. The CDR3 reads CASSFGLDEQFF. Written as DNA, the CDR3 is TGTGCCAGCAGTTTCGGACTGGATGAGCAGTTCTTC.

The chain has TRBV18 and TRBJ1-2, with TRBD1 matching 9 bases. This CDR3 is 13 amino acids long. Germline V gives CDR1 KGHSH, CDR2 LQKENI. Losses at the gene ends were 5 bases for V and 3 bases for J; bases not matched to a gene: 1. CDR3 nucleotides: TGTGCCAGCTCAAGGGACAGGGACTATGGCTACACCTTC. It encodes CASSRDRDYGYTF.

This clone was seen more than once but under ten times. The chain employs TRBV5-4 and TRBJ2-2; maybe TRBD1 (5 bases). Per the germline V gene, CDR1 is SGHNT and CDR2 is YYREEE (reference sequence). CDR3 size: 15 residues. Trimming took off 4 bases at V and 2 bases at J, with 12 bases between the two ends. The CDR3 sequence: CASSPGRANTGELFF. The CDR3, as DNA: TGTGCCAGCAGCCCCGGCAGGGCCAACACCGGGGAGCTGTTTTTT.

This clone came up once. At one boundary the junction diverges from the germline segment, which might be a read error. The genes are TRBV20-1 and TRBJ1-2; D possibly corresponds to TRBD1 (5 bases). This CDR3 is 11 amino acids long. Germline-derived CDR1 and CDR2 are DFQATT and SNEGSKA (reference sequence). The CDR3 loop is CSLNWGGPNIF. In DNA form, the CDR3 reads TGCAGCTTAAATTGGGGGGGACCGAATATTTTC.